The sequence of this T cell receptor (beta chain) was determined in a study of tumor and adjacent non-tumor tissue in lung cancer. Three rounds of nested PCR, following a modified ARM-PCR protocol, produced the TCRbeta library. MiXCR, applied by TCRdb to the multiplex PCR reads, yields one record per CDR3 protein. Among fewer than 85,000 distinct CDR3 sequences listed, roughly 76% were seen once. Note on this clonotype: Its antigen is unknown. Relative to the germline gene, one junction end is altered; a read error may explain this.

General study points: Tumor repertoires had a smaller top 100 clone share than normal lung.

This sample's RNA came from whole unsorted tissue. Donors were chemotherapy-naive, newly diagnosed lung cancer surgical patients in China, August–late 2014. Source material: lung tumor tissue. The receptor was derived from a woman aged 45 to 65 with non-small cell lung cancer.

The CDR3 DNA follows: TGTGCGAGCAGAGGGTCAGGGGTGGATATGCAGTATTTT. Its protein product is CASRGSGVDMQYF. The chain recombines TRBV11-1 with TRBJ2-3, with D possibly TRBD1 on 6 matching bases. CDR3 length equals 13 residues. In germline, CDR1 is SGHAT, CDR2 FQDESV (reference sequence).